This T cell receptor beta chain comes out of a study of T cells in Graves' hyperthyroidism and ophthalmopathy. For the study at large: Peripheral blood was collected at initial diagnosis, before any treatment. The study's findings and limits: Most thyroid clonotypes with frequency above 0.001 were detected in blood. Model predictions of ophthalmopathy came a median around 6.5 months before onset.

The investigators amplified TCR beta CDR3 regions from RNA transcripts. Using the HTBI primer set, a first-round RT-PCR was run on the TCR CDR3. MiXCR, applied by TCRdb to the multiplex PCR reads, yields one record per CDR3 protein. Of approximately 220,000 distinct CDR3 sequences in the sample, around 19% are singletons; the top ten hold about 45%. Trimming stripped 5 bases from V and 2 bases from J, with 14 bases between. The CDR3 runs 15 residues. Germline CDR1 reads SGHRS; CDR2 reads YFSETQ. This clonotype has a count of ten or more. Its specificity is unknown. Every diagnosis used clinical symptoms, serum thyroxine and TRAb, thyroid ultrasound and orbital computed tomography.

The chain recombines TRBV5-1 with TRBJ1-5; D is perhaps TRBD1 (6 bases). The clonotype comes from a man in his forties with Graves' hyperthyroidism. The sequencing sample was made of blood. The CDR3 DNA is TGCGCCAGCAGTCCGTTAGGGGGTGGCAATCAGCCCCAGCATTTT. Translation gives CASSPLGGGNQPQHF.